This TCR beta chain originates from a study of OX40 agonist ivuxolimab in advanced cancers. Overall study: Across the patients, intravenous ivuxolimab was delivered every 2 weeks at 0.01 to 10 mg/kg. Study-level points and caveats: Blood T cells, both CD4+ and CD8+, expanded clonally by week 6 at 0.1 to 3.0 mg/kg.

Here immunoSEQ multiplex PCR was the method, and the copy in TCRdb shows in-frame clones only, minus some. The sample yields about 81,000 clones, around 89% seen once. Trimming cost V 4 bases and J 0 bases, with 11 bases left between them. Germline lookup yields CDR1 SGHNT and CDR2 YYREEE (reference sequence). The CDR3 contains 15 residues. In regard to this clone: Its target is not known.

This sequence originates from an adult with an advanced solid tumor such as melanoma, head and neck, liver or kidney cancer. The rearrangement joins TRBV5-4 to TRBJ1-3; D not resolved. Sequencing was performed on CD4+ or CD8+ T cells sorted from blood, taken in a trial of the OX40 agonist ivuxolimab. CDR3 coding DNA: TGTGCCAGCAGCCTAGATGGGAGCTCTGGAAACACCATATATTTT. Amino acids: CASSLDGSSGNTIYF.